This T cell receptor (beta chain) was sequenced for a study of T-cell memory formation after mild COVID-19 (dated by TCRdb to 2020 to 2023). Regarding the research as a whole: TCR sequence clusters from the two donors were found to be largely donor specific. Two young, previously healthy adult volunteers made up the cohort, one male and one female. In a couple of donors, T-cell clones that expanded and contracted after mild COVID-19 were followed by sequencing TCRalpha and TCRbeta repertoires longitudinally. Results the study describes overall, beyond this receptor: From day 15 to 85, contracting clones showed balanced CD4/CD8 phenotypes, whereas a second wave of clones that expanded from day 15 to 37 leaned towards CD4+. SARS-CoV-2 specificity of the second-wave clones peaking on day 37 was not confirmed. Contracting CD4+ clones were found mainly in CM and EM memory subsets, while CD8+ clones were enriched in EMRA. Only two mild cases were covered in the study, and larger cohorts including severe cases with pre-infection samples were considered necessary. Some responding clones were found in pre-infection memory, which suggests that pre-existing cross-reactive memory T cells took part in the SARS-CoV-2 response.

After removal of 6 bases from V and 4 bases from J, the junction retains 9 bases not matched to a gene. Reading the germline V gene gives CDR1 WSHSY and CDR2 SAAADI. The cysteine opens and the phenylalanine closes a CDR3 of 15 amino acids. The only DNA kept is the CDR3, 45 bases in frame from the first base. The run used an Illumina NovaSeq 6000. TCRalpha and TCRbeta cDNA libraries were built by 5'RACE with constant-segment primers, adding sample barcodes and unique molecular identifiers. Trizol reagent was used to extract RNA from every sample. Libraries were amplified in two PCR steps, with a second sample barcode and Illumina TruSeq adapters added in the second step. Sequencing of the libraries was done on an Illumina NovaSeq, producing 2 x 150 bp paired-end reads. Per the authors' processing: With migec v1.2.7, reads were demultiplexed and then collapsed into UMI-guided consensus sequences. Using mixcr v2.1.11, UMI consensuses were aligned to TRA and TRB V and J templates and then assembled into clonotypes. A clonotype was counted as expanded or contracted only when both edgeR and NoisET called the clonotype significant, with the noise models trained on biological replicates. For edgeR calls, a false discovery rate-adjusted p below 0.01 and a log2 fold-change threshold of 1 were applied. PCA with hierarchical clustering of max-normalized trajectories of the 1000 most abundant clonotypes was used as exploratory dynamics analysis. Each responding clone was given a CD4 or CD8 phenotype based on the CD4+ and CD8+ repertoires, which had been sequenced separately. In TCRdb, the public reads were trimmed at Q25 with fastp and aligned with MiXCR, with productive beta chains retained. Every distinct CDR3 protein forms one entry, paired with its most common genes and DNA. These V and J calls rely on TCRdb rather than the paper's analysis. In all, the sample holds around 340,000 distinct CDR3 sequences, and about 15% of those were seen once. Of the sample, roughly 22% falls within the top ten clones.

This clonotype was seen a few times. The antigen it recognizes is unknown. The input lacks base qualities; no much larger clone sits a single base away. Ficoll-Paque density gradient centrifugation was the method used to isolate PBMCs. Sequencing was performed on PBMCs or a T cell subset sorted from them (not recorded which). The sequence links TRBV10-2 to TRBJ2-1; the central 7 bases match TRBD2. The TCR sequence derives from a man aged 18 to 30 who had mild COVID-19 (a few samples of this study predate the infection). The sample titles of this study are shuffled in the database, so cell type and time point are left out; the donor was told from shared clones. The CDR3 region has the sequence CASRMAGGSYNEQFF. The DNA is as follows: TGCGCCAGCAGGATGGCCGGGGGGTCGTACAATGAGCAGTTCTTC.